This TCR beta chain was captured by sequencing in a study of cytotoxic CD8 clonotypes in ibrutinib-treated CLL. The germline V gene encodes CDR1 SEHNR and CDR2 FQNEAQ (reference sequence). The CDR3 contains 15 residues. V shed 3 bases, J shed 5 bases, and the junction held 7 bases outside the gene matches. Only in-frame clones appear in the TCRdb table, and some are missing; sequencing was by immunoSEQ multiplex PCR. The sample carries 200,000 to 250,000 clones, over 65% recorded once. Study conclusions and caveats: Clonality (at baseline) was higher than in age-matched healthy donors and tracked circulating CD8+ T-cell counts. Sampling times differed between sustained-remission and progressing patients.

This clone has only one observation. Its antigen is currently unknown. The input for sequencing was PBMCs, taken after 12 months of ibrutinib treatment. The chain combines TRBV7-9 with TRBJ2-5; TRBD1 agrees at 9 bases. The clonotype comes from a human donor with chronic lymphocytic leukemia. In DNA, the CDR3 is TGTGCCAGCAGCTTGGGGACAGGGAAGGGGGAGACCCAGTACTTC. Its translation: CASSLGTGKGETQYF.